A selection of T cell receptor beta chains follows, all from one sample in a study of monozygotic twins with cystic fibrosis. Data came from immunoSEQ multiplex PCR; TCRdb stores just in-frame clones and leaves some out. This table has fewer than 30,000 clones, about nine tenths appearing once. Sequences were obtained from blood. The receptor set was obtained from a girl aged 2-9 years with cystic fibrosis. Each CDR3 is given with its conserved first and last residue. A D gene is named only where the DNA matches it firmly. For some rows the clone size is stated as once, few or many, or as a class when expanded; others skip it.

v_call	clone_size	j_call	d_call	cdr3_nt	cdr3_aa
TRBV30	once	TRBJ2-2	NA	TGTGCCTGGAGCCTTGGGGGGATATGGCGTACCGGGGAGCTGTTTTTT	CAWSLGGIWRTGELFF
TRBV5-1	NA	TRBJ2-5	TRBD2	TGCGCCAGCAGGACTAGCGGGCAAGAGACCCAGTACTTC	CASRTSGQETQYF
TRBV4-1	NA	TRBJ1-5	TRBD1	TGCGCCAGCAGCCAGGCCCTCCAGGGGGTCGGAAATCAGCCCCAGCATTTT	CASSQALQGVGNQPQHF
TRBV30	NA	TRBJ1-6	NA	TGTGCCTGGAGTGTATTGATGGCCCTCCACTTT	CAWSVLMALHF
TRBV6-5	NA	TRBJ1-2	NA	TGTGCCAGCAGTTACTCGAGTCGGGGAAACTATGGCTACACCTTC	CASSYSSRGNYGYTF
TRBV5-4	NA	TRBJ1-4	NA	TGTGCCAGCAGCCGGGACCGAGGAATGAAAAAACTGTTTTTT	CASSRDRGMKKLFF
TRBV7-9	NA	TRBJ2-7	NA	TGTGCCAGCAGCTCGAACCTGGGCGAGCAGTACTTC	CASSSNLGEQYF
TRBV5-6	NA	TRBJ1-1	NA	TGTGCCAGCAGCTTGCCCGACAGTTTAACTGAAGCTTTCTTT	CASSLPDSLTEAFF
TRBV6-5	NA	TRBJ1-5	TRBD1	TGTGCCAGCAGCCCCGGGACAGGGATTCAGCCCCAGCATTTT	CASSPGTGIQPQHF
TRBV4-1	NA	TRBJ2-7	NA	TGCGCCAGCAGCCAATGGCAAACTAGTGAAATCCACGAGCAGTACTTC	CASSQWQTSEIHEQYF
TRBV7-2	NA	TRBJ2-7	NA	TGTGCCAGCAGGGACTACGAGCAGTACTTC	CASRDYEQYF
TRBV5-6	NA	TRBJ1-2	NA	TGTGCCAGCAGCTTAGTCACAGGAACGCTCTATGGCTACACCTTC	CASSLVTGTLYGYTF
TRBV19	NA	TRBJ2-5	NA	TGTGCCAGCACCCAGGGGGAGACCCAGTACTTC	CASTQGETQYF
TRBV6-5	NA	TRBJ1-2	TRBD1	TGTGCCAGCAGCGGACAGGGCTTACTCTATGGCTACACCTTC	CASSGQGLLYGYTF
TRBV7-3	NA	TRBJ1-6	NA	TGTGCCAGCAGCTTGGCCGGAGGGTTCGCACCCCTCCACTTT	CASSLAGGFAPLHF
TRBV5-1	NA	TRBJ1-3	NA	TGCGCCAGCAGCTTGGCCGTAAACTCTGGAAACACCATATATTTT	CASSLAVNSGNTIYF
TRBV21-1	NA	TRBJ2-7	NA	TGTGCCAGCAGCAAAGTTAAATGTGGCAGGGACTACGAGCAGTACTTC	CASSKVKCGRDYEQYF
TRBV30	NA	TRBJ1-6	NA	TGTGCCTGGAGTGGGCAGGTTAATTCACCCCTCCACTTT	CAWSGQVNSPLHF
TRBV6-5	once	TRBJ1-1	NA	TGTGCCAGCAGTTACTCGGACAGAGAGAACACTGAAGCTTTCTTT	CASSYSDRENTEAFF
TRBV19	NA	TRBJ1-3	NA	TGTGCCAGTAGTATAGGGCGGAGCTCTGGAAACACCATATATTTT	CASSIGRSSGNTIYF
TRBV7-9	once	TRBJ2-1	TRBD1	TGTGCCAGCATCGAGACGGGACAGGGCAATGAGCAGTTCTTC	CASIETGQGNEQFF
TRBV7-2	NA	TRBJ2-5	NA	TGTGCCAGCAGCTCTAACGGACTTCCCGAGACCCAGTACTTC	CASSSNGLPETQYF
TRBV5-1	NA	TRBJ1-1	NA	TGCGCCAGCAGGGACCGGGACCCGAACACTGAAGCTTTCTTT	CASRDRDPNTEAFF
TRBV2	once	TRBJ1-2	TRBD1	TGTGCCAGCAGTGCCCCGGGACAGGGGTATGGCTACACCTTC	CASSAPGQGYGYTF
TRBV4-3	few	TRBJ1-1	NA	TGCGCCAGCAGCCAAGAATACCAGAAGGTCGCTGAAGCTTTCTTT	CASSQEYQKVAEAFF
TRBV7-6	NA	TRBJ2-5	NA	TGTGCCAGCCGCATGACAGCAGGGACCCCTCTCCAAGAGACCCAGTACTTC	CASRMTAGTPLQETQYF
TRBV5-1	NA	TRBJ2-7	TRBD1	TGCGCCAGCAGTTCGGACAGGGTAAGTTCCCACGAGCAGTACTTC	CASSSDRVSSHEQYF
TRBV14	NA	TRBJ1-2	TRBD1	TGTGCCAGCAGCCCCGGTGGGTACAGGGGGCAAGGCTACACCTTC	CASSPGGYRGQGYTF
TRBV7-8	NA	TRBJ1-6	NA	TGTGCCAGCAGCTTAAGCCAGGGAGGGTCCTATAATTCACCCCTCCACTTT	CASSLSQGGSYNSPLHF
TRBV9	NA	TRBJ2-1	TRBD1	TGTGCCAGCAGCGTAGGGGGACAGGGGTTCAATGAGCAGTTCTTC	CASSVGGQGFNEQFF
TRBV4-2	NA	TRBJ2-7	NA	TGTGCCAGTGGCATGGGGCAGCACTCCTACGAGCAGTACTTC	CASGMGQHSYEQYF
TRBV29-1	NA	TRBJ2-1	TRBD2	TGCAGCGTTGAAGATCCAGCGGGACTATCCTACAATGAGCAGTTCTTC	CSVEDPAGLSYNEQFF
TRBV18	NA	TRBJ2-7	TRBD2	TGTGCCAGCTCACCCGTGCCTAGCGGGGGTTACGAGCAGTACTTC	CASSPVPSGGYEQYF
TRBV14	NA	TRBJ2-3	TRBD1	TGTGCCAGCAGCCAATCAAGGGGGCCAGATACGCAGTATTTT	CASSQSRGPDTQYF
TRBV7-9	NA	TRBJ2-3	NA	TGTGCCAGCAGCTCTTTGCCTTCATGGACAGATACGCAGTATTTT	CASSSLPSWTDTQYF
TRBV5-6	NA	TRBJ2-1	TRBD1	TGTGCCAGCAGCATTCCGGGACAGTACAATGAGCAGTTCTTC	CASSIPGQYNEQFF
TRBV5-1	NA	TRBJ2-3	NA	TGCGCCAGCAGCCCGGGACTTCTAGACGGGGCAGATACGCAGTATTTT	CASSPGLLDGADTQYF
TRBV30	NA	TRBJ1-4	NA	TGTGCCTGGAACAGAGACCGGGGTTCTGAAAAACTATTTTTT	CAWNRDRGSEKLFF
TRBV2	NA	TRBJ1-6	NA	TGTGCCAGCAGAGCCACCAGCTCCTATAATTCACCCCTCCACTTT	CASRATSSYNSPLHF
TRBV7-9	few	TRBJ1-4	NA	TGTGCCAGCAGCCTAGGGGACTCGAGGGATGAAAAACTGTTTTTT	CASSLGDSRDEKLFF
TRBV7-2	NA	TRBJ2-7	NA	TGTGCCAGCAGCTTAAATTCCCGAGACAGCTCCTACGAGCAGTACTTC	CASSLNSRDSSYEQYF
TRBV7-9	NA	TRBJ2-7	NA	TGTGCCAGCAGCCCCCGGTGGGAGCAGTACTTC	CASSPRWEQYF
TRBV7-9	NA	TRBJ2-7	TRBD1	TGTGCCAGCAGCTTTCCCCGGACAGGGGCCTACGAGCAGTACTTC	CASSFPRTGAYEQYF
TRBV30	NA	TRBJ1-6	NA	TGTGCCTGGAGTGCCGGATCAAAGAATTCACCCCCCCACTTT	CAWSAGSKNSPPHF
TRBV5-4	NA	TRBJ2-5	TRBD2	TGTGCCAGCAGCCCCAAAGGACTAGCAGAAGAGACCCAGTACTTC	CASSPKGLAEETQYF
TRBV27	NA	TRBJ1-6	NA	TGTGCCAGCAGTGTCCCGCATCAGGTCTCCTATAATTCACCCCTCCACTTT	CASSVPHQVSYNSPLHF
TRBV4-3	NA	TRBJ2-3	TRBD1	TGCGCCAGCAGCCCCGGGACAGGGGTGGCAGATACGCAGTATTTT	CASSPGTGVADTQYF
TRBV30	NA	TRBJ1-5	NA	TGTGCCTGGTCCGGGGGGGGCAATCAGCCCCAGCATTTT	CAWSGGGNQPQHF
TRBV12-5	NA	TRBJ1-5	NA	TGTGCTAGTGGTTTGATCCGGGACTTCGAACCCGTCTATAGCAATCAGCCCCAGCATTTT	CASGLIRDFEPVYSNQPQHF
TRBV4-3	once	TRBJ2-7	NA	TGCGCCAGCAGCCAGCAACACTCCTACGAGCAGTACTTC	CASSQQHSYEQYF
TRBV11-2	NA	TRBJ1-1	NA	TGTGCCAGCAGCTTAGTCCCAAACACTGAAGCTTTCTTT	CASSLVPNTEAFF
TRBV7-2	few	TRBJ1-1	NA	TGTGCCAGCAGCGCCCGGCACACCGCTGAAGCTTTCTTT	CASSARHTAEAFF
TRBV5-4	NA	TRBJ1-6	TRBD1	TGTGCCAGCAGCTTGGATGGGACAGGGGGTTCACCCCTCCACTTT	CASSLDGTGGSPLHF